This T cell receptor (beta chain) was identified during a study of T cell repertoires in cytomegalovirus infection. Background on the study: An indication of both CMV infection and matching HLA type came from public TCR beta signatures.

TCRdb analysed the reads with MiXCR anew, one entry per CDR3 protein. The sample has just under 500,000 distinct CDR3 sequences; roughly a third are singletons. The CDR3 totals 13 residues. Germline lookup yields CDR1 DFQATT and CDR2 SNEGSKA (reference sequence). V gave up 5 bases and J gave up 3 bases, with 11 bases separating them. Points on this clonotype: Its cognate antigen is unknown.

Study-level points and caveats: There were carriers of CMV plus the relevant HLA, and cumulative public TCR beta family frequency identified them. The response measured ex vivo was dominated by TCR beta clonotypes (HLA-C-restricted and CMV-specific).

The TCR was taken from a human donor in good health (CMV status not recorded). Some clones in this sample may be carry-over from other donors' samples. The V and J genes are TRBV20-1 and TRBJ2-1; a possible D gene is TRBD2 (6 bases). The material was cultured PBMCs, obtained from culture after CMV antigen stimulation. The CDR3 region is CSAWGTVYNEQFF. DNA of the CDR3: TGCAGTGCTTGGGGGACTGTCTACAATGAGCAGTTCTTC.